The clone carrying this T cell receptor beta chain was observed once. The antigen is undetermined. These data are taken from a study of Tregs in tolerant kidney transplant recipients. Libraries were prepared by immunoSEQ multiplex PCR; TCRdb keeps only in-frame clonotypes and omits some of them. Altogether some 70,000 clones are present, roughly 84% being singletons, with the ten largest covering about 4%. Unstimulated regulatory T cells (CD4+CD25+CD127-), CD4+CD25- non-regulatory cells, CD4 and CD8 cells were FACS-sorted from thawed PBMCs. Whole-study findings and limits: Tregs expanded with activated donor B cells seemed most donor-specific. Biological reproducibility was not directly addressed, but technical replication error appeared minimal. The small number of patients limits these findings pending further validation.

Trimming shortened V by 7 bases and J by 5 bases, and 26 bases separated the two germline ends. Germline loops: CDR1 MDHEN, CDR2 SYDVKM. The CDR3 is 17 residues long. Sequenced: CD4+ T cells from blood. This receptor was obtained from a human donor in good health. The genes are TRBV28 and TRBJ2-5; TRBD2 is a possible D gene (6 bases). CDR3 loop: CASTSVGDPGRGETQYF. In DNA form, the CDR3 reads TGTGCCAGCACCTCCGTTGGGGACCCAGGTCGGGGGGAGACCCAGTACTTC.